This T cell receptor beta chain derives from a study of T cell repertoires in cytomegalovirus infection. Study information: HLA-B-restricted CMV epitopes that are well studied, plus recently identified HLA-C-restricted ones, were used by the study. Public TCR beta signatures indicated both CMV infection and matching HLA type. Study observations and caveats: In two of eight donors, the top clonotype was HLA-C-restricted CMV-specific.

Deletions cut 8 bases from V and 7 bases from J, with 15 bases between. CDR3 length equals 14 residues. Looked up from germline, CDR1 is SEHNR and CDR2 is FQNEAQ (reference sequence). TCRdb independently ran MiXCR on the reads; one entry per CDR3 protein. This table has about 570,000 distinct CDR3 sequences, around two fifths appearing once. Points on this clonotype: Its antigen is not identified.

The rearrangement links TRBV7-9 to TRBJ1-6, with D unclear. The clonotype originates from a human donor in good health (CMV status not recorded). Some clones in this sample may be carry-over from other donors' samples. The source material was cultured PBMCs, sampled from culture after CMV antigen stimulation. In DNA form, the CDR3 reads TGTGCCAGCCGGAAAGAACAGCCAAATTCACCCCTCCACTTT. Its translation: CASRKEQPNSPLHF. The entire variable domain, with the rest obtained from reference TRBV7-9 and TRBJ1-6, is as follows: DTGVSQNPRHKITKRGQNVTFRCDPISEHNRLYWYRQTLGQGPEFLTYFQNEAQLEKSRLLSDRFSAERPKGSFSTLEIQRTEQGDSAMYLCASRKEQPNSPLHFGNGTRLTVT.